This T cell receptor beta chain was recorded in a study of shared clonotypes between healthy human individuals. On this clone: At the DNA level, this CDR3 is encoded by other sequences in the same sample as well.

This CDR3 is 13 amino acids long. V lost 0 bases to trimming and J lost 4 bases, with 4 bases between them. Germline values: CDR1 MGHRA, CDR2 YSYEKL. The deep-level immunoSEQ assay was used. Repertoires were generated with immunoSEQ multiplex PCR, while TCRdb's copy carries only in-frame clones and drops some. The top ten clones hold roughly 0.06% of a sample with approximately 500,000 clones, about 95% of them seen once. This chain connects TRBV4-1 to TRBJ1-5; D is ambiguous. This TCR was recovered from a woman aged 25-40 years in good health. Sequencing was done on a sample of naive CD4+ T cells sorted from blood. Subset noted: CD45RA+ positively selected. CDR3 DNA: TGCGCCAGCAGCCAAGACAGAAATCAGCCCCAGCATTTT. Its translation is CASSQDRNQPQHF.